This T cell receptor (beta chain) derives from a study of PD-1 blockade in mismatch repair-deficient tumors. Points from the study as a whole: Rapid post-treatment expansion, then contraction, generally preceding radiologic response, marked tumor-resident clones.

TCRdb's table, derived via immunoSEQ multiplex PCR, lists solely in-frame clones and lacks some. The sample contains about 34,000 clones, 65% to 85% of which appear only once. As for this clone: The antigen remains undetermined.

A few pembrolizumab responders had their TCRs sequenced. The junction had 12 bases not matched to a gene; V was cut back by 4 bases and J by 7 bases. Per the germline V gene, CDR1 is MDHEN and CDR2 is SYDVKM. The CDR3 runs to 16 residues. J is TRBJ1-4 and V is TRBV28; 7 bases are shared with TRBD1. The receptor was derived from an adult with mismatch repair-deficient cancer. The material sequenced was PBMCs, taken around 6 weeks after starting pembrolizumab. CDR3 loop: CASSSQGGTRGEKLFF. DNA for the CDR3: TGTGCCAGCAGTTCGCAGGGGGGCACTCGTGGTGAAAAACTGTTTTTT.